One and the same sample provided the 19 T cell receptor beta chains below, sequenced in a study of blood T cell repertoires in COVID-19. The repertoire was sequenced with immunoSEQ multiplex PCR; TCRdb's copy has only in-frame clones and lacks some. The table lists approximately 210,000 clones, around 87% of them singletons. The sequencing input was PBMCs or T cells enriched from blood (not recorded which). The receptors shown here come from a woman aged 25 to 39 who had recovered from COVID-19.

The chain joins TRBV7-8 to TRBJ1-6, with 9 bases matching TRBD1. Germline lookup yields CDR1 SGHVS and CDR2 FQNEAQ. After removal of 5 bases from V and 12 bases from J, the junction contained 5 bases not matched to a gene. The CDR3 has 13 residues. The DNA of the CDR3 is TGTGCCAGCAGCCGGGACAGGGCGGAACCCCTCCACTTT. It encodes CASSRDRAEPLHF.

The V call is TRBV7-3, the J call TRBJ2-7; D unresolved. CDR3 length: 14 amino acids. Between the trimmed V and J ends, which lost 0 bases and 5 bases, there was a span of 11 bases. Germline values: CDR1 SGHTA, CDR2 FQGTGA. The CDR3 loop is CASSLTSGLNEQYF. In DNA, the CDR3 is TGTGCCAGCAGCTTAACGTCCGGGTTAAACGAGCAGTACTTC.

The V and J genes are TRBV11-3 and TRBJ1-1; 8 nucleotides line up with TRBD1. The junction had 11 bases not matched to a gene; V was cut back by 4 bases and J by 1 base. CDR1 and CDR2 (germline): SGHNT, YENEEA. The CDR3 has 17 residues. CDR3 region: CASSSGQGEIKNTEAFF. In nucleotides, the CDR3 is TGTGCCAGCAGCTCCGGACAGGGAGAAATCAAGAACACTGAAGCTTTCTTT.

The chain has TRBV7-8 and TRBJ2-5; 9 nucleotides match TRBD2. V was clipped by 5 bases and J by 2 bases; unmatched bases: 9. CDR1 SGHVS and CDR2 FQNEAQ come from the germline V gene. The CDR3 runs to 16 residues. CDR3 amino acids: CASSPPGLAGQETQYF. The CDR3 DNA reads TGTGCCAGCAGCCCCCCGGGGCTAGCGGGGCAAGAGACCCAGTACTTC.

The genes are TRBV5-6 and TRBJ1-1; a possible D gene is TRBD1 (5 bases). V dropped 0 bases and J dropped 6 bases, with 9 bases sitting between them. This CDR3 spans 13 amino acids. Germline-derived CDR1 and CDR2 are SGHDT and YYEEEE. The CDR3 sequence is CASSLVGVAEAFF. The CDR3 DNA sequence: TGTGCCAGCAGCTTGGTAGGGGTGGCTGAAGCTTTCTTT.

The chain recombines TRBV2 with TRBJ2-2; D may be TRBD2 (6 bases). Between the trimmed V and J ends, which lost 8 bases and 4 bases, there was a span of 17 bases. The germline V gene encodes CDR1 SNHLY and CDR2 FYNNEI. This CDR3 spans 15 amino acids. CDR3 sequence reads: CASHFWQGGTGELFF. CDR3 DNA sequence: TGTGCCAGCCATTTTTGGCAGGGAGGCACCGGGGAGCTGTTTTTT.

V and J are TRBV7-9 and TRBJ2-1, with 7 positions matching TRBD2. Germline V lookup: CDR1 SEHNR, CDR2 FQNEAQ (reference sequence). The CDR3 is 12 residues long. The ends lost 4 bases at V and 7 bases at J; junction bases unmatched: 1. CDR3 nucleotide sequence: TGTGCCAGCAGCTGGGGGGGGAATGAGCAGTTCTTC. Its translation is CASSWGGNEQFF. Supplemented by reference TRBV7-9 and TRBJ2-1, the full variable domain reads DTGVSQNPRHKITKRGQNVTFRCDPISEHNRLYWYRQTLGQGPEFLTYFQNEAQLEKSRLLSDRFSAERPKGSFSTLEIQRTEQGDSAMYLCASSWGGNEQFFGPGTRLTVL.

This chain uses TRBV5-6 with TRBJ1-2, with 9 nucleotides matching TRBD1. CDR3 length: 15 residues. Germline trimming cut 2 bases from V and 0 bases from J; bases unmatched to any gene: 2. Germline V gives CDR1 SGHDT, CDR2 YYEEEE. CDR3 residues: CASSFWDRANYGYTF. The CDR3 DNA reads TGTGCCAGCAGCTTCTGGGACAGGGCTAACTATGGCTACACCTTC.

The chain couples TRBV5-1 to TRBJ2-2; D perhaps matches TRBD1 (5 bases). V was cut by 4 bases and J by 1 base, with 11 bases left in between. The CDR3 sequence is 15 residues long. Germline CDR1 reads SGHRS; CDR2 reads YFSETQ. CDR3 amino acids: CASSRMGQNTGELFF. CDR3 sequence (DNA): TGCGCCAGCAGCCGGATGGGGCAGAACACCGGGGAGCTGTTTTTT.

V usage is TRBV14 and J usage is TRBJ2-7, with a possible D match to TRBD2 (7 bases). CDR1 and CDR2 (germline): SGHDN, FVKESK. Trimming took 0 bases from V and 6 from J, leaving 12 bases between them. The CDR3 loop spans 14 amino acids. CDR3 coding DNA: TGTGCCAGCAGCCAAGATGTGCGGGGGCTCGAGCAGTACTTC. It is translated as CASSQDVRGLEQYF.

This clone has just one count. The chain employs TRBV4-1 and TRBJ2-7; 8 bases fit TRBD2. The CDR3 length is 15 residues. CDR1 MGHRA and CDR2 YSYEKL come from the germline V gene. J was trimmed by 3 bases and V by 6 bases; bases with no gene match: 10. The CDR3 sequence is CASSPSGGLFYEQYF. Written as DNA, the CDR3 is TGCGCCAGCAGTCCCTCGGGGGGGCTCTTCTACGAGCAGTACTTC.

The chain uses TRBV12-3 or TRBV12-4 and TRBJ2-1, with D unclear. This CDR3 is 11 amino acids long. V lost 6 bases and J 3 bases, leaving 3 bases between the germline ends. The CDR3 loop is CASSFYNEQFF. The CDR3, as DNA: TGTGCCAGCAGCTTCTACAATGAGCAGTTCTTC.

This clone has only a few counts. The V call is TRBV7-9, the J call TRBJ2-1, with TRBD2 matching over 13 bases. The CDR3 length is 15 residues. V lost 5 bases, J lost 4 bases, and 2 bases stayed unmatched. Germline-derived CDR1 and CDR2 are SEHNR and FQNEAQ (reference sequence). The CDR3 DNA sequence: TGTGCCAGCAGCGGGACTAGCGGGGCGTACAATGAGCAGTTCTTC. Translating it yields CASSGTSGAYNEQFF.

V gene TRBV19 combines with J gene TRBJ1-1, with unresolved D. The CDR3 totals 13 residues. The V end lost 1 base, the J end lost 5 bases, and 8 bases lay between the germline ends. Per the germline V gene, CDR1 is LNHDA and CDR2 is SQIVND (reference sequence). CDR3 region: CASSIGGITEAFF. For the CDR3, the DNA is TGTGCCAGTAGTATAGGAGGGATTACTGAAGCTTTCTTT. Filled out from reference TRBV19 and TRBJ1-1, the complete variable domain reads DGGITQSPKYLFRKEGQNVTLSCEQNLNHDAMYWYRQDPGQGLRLIYYSQIVNDFQKGDIAEGYSVSREKKESFPLTVTSAQKNPTAFYLCASSIGGITEAFFGQGTRLTVV.

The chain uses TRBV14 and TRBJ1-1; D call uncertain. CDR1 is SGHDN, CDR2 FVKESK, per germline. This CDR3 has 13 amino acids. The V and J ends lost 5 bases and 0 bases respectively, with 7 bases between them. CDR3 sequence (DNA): TGTGCCAGCAGCGACAACATGAACACTGAAGCTTTCTTT. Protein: CASSDNMNTEAFF.

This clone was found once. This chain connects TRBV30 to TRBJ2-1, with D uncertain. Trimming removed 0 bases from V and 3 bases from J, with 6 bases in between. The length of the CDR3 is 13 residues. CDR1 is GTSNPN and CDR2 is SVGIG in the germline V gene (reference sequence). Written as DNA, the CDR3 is TGTGCCTGGAGTGTAGAGATCTACAATGAGCAGTTCTTC. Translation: CAWSVEIYNEQFF.

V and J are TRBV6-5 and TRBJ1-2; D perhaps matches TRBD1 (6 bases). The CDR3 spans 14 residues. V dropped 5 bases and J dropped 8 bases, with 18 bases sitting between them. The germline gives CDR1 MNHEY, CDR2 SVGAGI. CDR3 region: CASSPGVGATGYTF. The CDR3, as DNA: TGTGCCAGCAGTCCAGGGGTCGGGGCTACCGGCTACACCTTC.

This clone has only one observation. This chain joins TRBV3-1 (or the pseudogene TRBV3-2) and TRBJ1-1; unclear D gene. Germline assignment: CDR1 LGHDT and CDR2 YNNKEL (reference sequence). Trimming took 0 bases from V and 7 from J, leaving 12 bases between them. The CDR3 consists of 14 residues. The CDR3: CASSQEGRDNEAFF. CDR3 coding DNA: TGTGCCAGCAGCCAAGAGGGCCGAGACAATGAAGCTTTCTTT.

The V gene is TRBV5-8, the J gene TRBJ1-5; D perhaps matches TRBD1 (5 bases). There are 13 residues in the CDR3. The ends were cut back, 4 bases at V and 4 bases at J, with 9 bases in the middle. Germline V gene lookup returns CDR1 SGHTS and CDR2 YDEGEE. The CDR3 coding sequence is TGTGCCAGCAGCCGTGGACAAAATCAGCCCCAGCATTTT. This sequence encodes CASSRGQNQPQHF.